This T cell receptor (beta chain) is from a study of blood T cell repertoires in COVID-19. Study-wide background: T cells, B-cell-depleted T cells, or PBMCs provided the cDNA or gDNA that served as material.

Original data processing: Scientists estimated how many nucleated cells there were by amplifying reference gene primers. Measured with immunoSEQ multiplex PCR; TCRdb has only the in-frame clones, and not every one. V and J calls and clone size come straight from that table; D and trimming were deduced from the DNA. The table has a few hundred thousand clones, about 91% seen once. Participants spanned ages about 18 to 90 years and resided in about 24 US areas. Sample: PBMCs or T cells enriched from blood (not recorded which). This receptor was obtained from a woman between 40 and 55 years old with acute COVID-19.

The CDR3 is CASSTDKTYGYTF. In DNA, the CDR3 is TGCGCCAGCAGTACCGACAAGACCTATGGCTACACCTTC. This chain joins TRBV10-2 and TRBJ1-2; no clear D. The CDR3 spans 13 residues. V was cut by 5 bases and J by 4 bases, with 11 bases left in between. In germline, CDR1 is WSHSY, CDR2 SAAADI.